The 29 T cell receptor beta chains below all came from one sample that was sequenced in a study of shared clonotypes between healthy human individuals. Some clones are missing from TCRdb's copy, which holds only in-frame ones; the method was immunoSEQ multiplex PCR. The sample includes approximately 1,500,000 clones, 98% seen only once; the top ten take 0.45%. Sequencing used naive CD4+ T cells sorted from blood. Subset given: CD45RA+ positively selected. These receptors were obtained from a man aged 25-45 years in good health.

The V call is TRBV30, the J call TRBJ1-2; D is uncertain. V lost 7 bases and J lost 12, with 15 bases in between. Germline CDR1 and CDR2: GTSNPN and SVGIG (reference sequence). The CDR3 is made up of 10 amino acids. The CDR3 spells CASTPISDTF. The DNA of the CDR3 is TGTGCCTCTACTCCTATTTCGGACACCTTC.

Remarks on this clone: Other nucleotide sequences from this sample produce the same CDR3. The V call is TRBV5-1, the J call TRBJ2-2; D is unresolved. V was pared by 2 bases and J by 3 bases, with 5 bases between. Germline CDR1 reads SGHRS; CDR2 reads YFSETQ. CDR3 length: 13 residues. This CDR3 is CASSLQDTGELFF. The CDR3, as DNA: TGCGCCAGCAGCTTACAAGACACCGGGGAGCTGTTTTTT.

The count of this clone is one. The rearrangement joins TRBV9 to TRBJ2-7; D possibly matches TRBD1 or TRBD2 (6 bases each). V lost 0 bases and J 0 bases, leaving 16 bases between the germline ends. From germline, CDR1 is SGDLS and CDR2 YYNGEE. The CDR3 covers 17 residues. The CDR3: CASSVEGGGASSYEQYF. The CDR3 bases are TGTGCCAGCAGCGTAGAGGGGGGAGGAGCGTCCTCCTACGAGCAGTACTTC.

V usage is TRBV5-4 and J usage is TRBJ1-2; TRBD1 matches at 7 bases. V was pared by 1 base and J by 7 bases, with 7 bases of the junction left unmatched. This CDR3 comprises 14 residues. The germline V gene encodes CDR1 SGHNT and CDR2 YYREEE (reference sequence). The DNA for the CDR3 is TGTGCCAGCAGCTTGAAGGGGGCGGGTAGTGGCTACACCTTC. Its translation is CASSLKGAGSGYTF.

Regarding this clone: Different DNA sequences within this sample yield the same CDR3. The V and J genes are TRBV9 and TRBJ2-7, with TRBD1 identical over 8 bases. This CDR3 contains 14 residues. Germline lookup yields CDR1 SGDLS and CDR2 YYNGEE. V trimming: 2 bases; J trimming: 4 bases; junction bases outside the gene matches: 5. CDR3 in amino acids: CASSVGQGAYEQYF. The DNA for the CDR3 is TGTGCCAGCAGCGTCGGGCAGGGGGCTTACGAGCAGTACTTC.

This chain uses TRBV7-2 with TRBJ2-7; 8 bases are a match to TRBD2. The V gene end was trimmed by 5 bases and the J gene end by 2 bases; junction bases not matched to a gene: 5. The CDR3 runs 14 residues. Germline values: CDR1 SGHTA, CDR2 FQGNSA. The CDR3 region has the DNA TGTGCCAGCAGCCGGACTAGCTTTACCTACGAGCAGTACTTC. It specifies CASSRTSFTYEQYF.

With respect to this clone: This CDR3 is also generated by other DNA sequences in the sample. V and J are TRBV18 and TRBJ2-6; TRBD1 matches 10 bases. CDR3 length: 17 amino acids. Trimming cost V 3 bases and J 0 bases; bases outside gene matches: 2. Germline assignment: CDR1 KGHSH and CDR2 LQKENI. The CDR3 DNA follows: TGTGCCAGCTCACCGGGACAGGGGAGCTCTGGGGCCAACGTCCTGACTTTC. This translates into CASSPGQGSSGANVLTF.

V gene TRBV7-9 combines with J gene TRBJ1-4; D ambiguous. V was shortened by 5 bases and J by 5 bases, with 12 bases between the two germline ends. The CDR3 is 14 amino acids. CDR1 is SEHNR, CDR2 FQNEAQ, per germline (reference sequence). For the CDR3, the DNA is TGTGCCAGCAGCCCCACCACTTCCAATGAAAAACTGTTTTTT. Translation gives CASSPTTSNEKLFF.

The V call is TRBV9, the J call TRBJ2-1; tentatively, D is TRBD1 (6 bases). This CDR3 has 15 amino acids. The V end was cut by 4 bases, the J end by 0 bases, with 11 bases between. Germline assignment: CDR1 SGDLS and CDR2 YYNGEE. The CDR3 region is CASSLGQYSYNEQFF. In DNA, the CDR3 is TGTGCCAGCAGCCTAGGACAGTACTCCTACAATGAGCAGTTCTTC.

The genes are TRBV7-8 and TRBJ2-7, with 7 nucleotides matching TRBD1. Per germline, CDR1 SGHVS and CDR2 FQNEAQ. The CDR3 is 16 residues long. Trimming at V came to 5 bases and at J to 2 bases, leaving 12 bases not matched to a gene. The DNA of the CDR3 is TGTGCCAGCAGCACCGTCAGCAGGGGGTCCCCCTACGAGCAGTACTTC. It specifies CASSTVSRGSPYEQYF.

The rearrangement links TRBV6-1 to TRBJ2-1; TRBD2 matches 9 bases. The CDR3 is 15 amino acids. Germline V gives CDR1 MNHNS, CDR2 SASEGT. Trimming at V came to 8 bases and at J to 0 bases, leaving 5 bases not matched to a gene. The DNA of the CDR3 is TGTGCCAGCGCTAGCGGGGCCCTCTCCTACAATGAGCAGTTCTTC. The encoded protein is CASASGALSYNEQFF.

The gene calls are TRBV10-2 and TRBJ2-4, with D possibly being TRBD1 or TRBD2 (7 bases each). The CDR3 consists of 13 residues. Trimming pared 6 bases from V and 8 bases from J, leaving 14 bases between. The germline V gene has CDR1 WSHSY and CDR2 SAAADI. The CDR3 region has the DNA TGCGCCAGCAGGTCAGGGGGGGCGGACATTCAGTACTTC. Amino acids: CASRSGGADIQYF.

This CDR3 is CASSFALGDFGAGQFF. DNA of the CDR3: TGTGCCAGCAGTTTCGCCCTAGGTGATTTCGGCGCAGGGCAGTTCTTC. The chain combines TRBV28 with TRBJ2-1, with D uncertain. Trimming left V 3 bases short and J 12 bases short, with 24 bases between. This CDR3 has 16 residues. Germline CDR1 and CDR2: MDHEN and SYDVKM.

The sample holds one count of this clone. The chain recombines TRBV5-1 with TRBJ2-3; D ambiguous. Between the trimmed V and J ends, which lost 0 bases and 6 bases, there was a span of 11 bases. This CDR3 has 14 residues. CDR1 and CDR2 from the germline V gene are SGHRS and YFSETQ. CDR3 in DNA: TGCGCCAGCAGCTTGGGTGTCGTGACCGATACGCAGTATTTT. Its translation is CASSLGVVTDTQYF. The variable domain in full, completed from reference TRBV5-1 and TRBJ2-3, reads KAGVTQTPRYLIKTRGQQVTLSCSPISGHRSVSWYQQTPGQGLQFLFEYFSETQRNKGNFPGRFSGRQFSNSRSEMNVSTLELGDSALYLCASSLGVVTDTQYFGPGTRLTVL.

Concerning this clone itself: The sample has other DNA sequences that encode this CDR3 too. The chain joins TRBV30 to TRBJ2-5, with 9 bases matching TRBD2. The CDR3 contains 16 residues. J lost 4 bases, V lost 0 bases, and 9 bases had no gene match. Per germline, CDR1 GTSNPN and CDR2 SVGIG (reference sequence). The CDR3 DNA sequence: TGTGCCTGGAGTGTACTGGCGGGAGGGCCTCGAGAGACCCAGTACTTC. Residues: CAWSVLAGGPRETQYF. Full variable domain (rest looked up from reference TRBV30 and TRBJ2-5): SQTIHQWPATLVQPVGSPLSLECTVEGTSNPNLYWYRQAAGRGLQLLFYSVGIGQISSEVPQNLSASRPQDRQFILSSKKLLLSDSGFYLCAWSVLAGGPRETQYFGPGTRLLVL.

This chain connects TRBV7-6 to TRBJ2-5; the D gene is possibly TRBD2 (6 bases). Germline values: CDR1 SGHVS, CDR2 FNYEAQ. The CDR3 runs to 14 residues. The V gene lost 1 base and the J gene lost 5 bases, with 11 bases spanning the gap. The DNA for the CDR3 is TGTGCCAGCAGCTTAGAGGTCCGGGGGGAGACCCAGTACTTC. Protein sequence: CASSLEVRGETQYF. Filled out from reference TRBV7-6 and TRBJ2-5, the complete variable domain reads GAGVSQSPRYKVTKRGQDVALRCDPISGHVSLYWYRQALGQGPEFLTYFNYEAQQDKSGLPNDRFSAERPEGSISTLTIQRTEQRDSAMYRCASSLEVRGETQYFGPGTRLLVL.

The CDR3 bases are TGTGCCAGCAGTCATAGCACAGATACGCAGTATTTT. It specifies CASSHSTDTQYF. The chain is built from TRBV28 and TRBJ2-3; D is unresolved. CDR1 and CDR2 (germline): MDHEN, SYDVKM. The CDR3 is 12 residues long. V lost 5 bases, J lost 0 bases, and 3 bases lay in between. Looking up the rest from reference TRBV28 and TRBJ2-3 gives the full variable domain: DVKVTQSSRYLVKRTGEKVFLECVQDMDHENMFWYRQDPGLGLRLIYFSYDVKMKEKGDIPEGYSVSREKKERFSLILESASTNQTSMYLCASSHSTDTQYFGPGTRLTVL.

The chain has TRBV5-8 and TRBJ2-6; D possibly uses TRBD1 or TRBD2 (5 bases each). CDR3 length equals 17 residues. Trimming pared 7 bases from V and 0 bases from J, leaving 17 bases between. Per germline, CDR1 SGHTS and CDR2 YDEGEE. The CDR3 sequence: CASGFPGRSSGANVLTF. CDR3 in DNA: TGTGCCAGCGGATTTCCGGGACGGAGCTCTGGGGCCAACGTCCTGACTTTC.

The V call is TRBV7-8, the J call TRBJ2-7, with 8 positions matching TRBD2. V gave up 4 bases and J gave up 1 base; unmatched junction bases: 3. Per the germline V gene, CDR1 is SGHVS and CDR2 is FQNEAQ. The CDR3 runs 14 residues. The chain's CDR3 is CASSWSGSSYEQYF. DNA for the CDR3: TGTGCCAGCAGCTGGAGCGGGAGTTCCTACGAGCAGTACTTC.

In this sample, this clone turned up once. The CDR3 DNA is TGTGCCAGCAGCCGACTAGCGGGGGTCTCTAATGAGCAGTTCTTC. The encoded protein is CASSRLAGVSNEQFF. The chain employs TRBV11-2 and TRBJ2-1; 12 bases match TRBD2. V trimming: 5 bases; J trimming: 7 bases; junction bases outside the gene matches: 6. Germline-derived CDR1 and CDR2 are SGHAT and FQNNGV. CDR3 length equals 15 residues.

As for this clone: One end of the junction is discordant with germline, which a read error may explain. This chain links TRBV6-5 with TRBJ2-7; D call uncertain. CDR1 and CDR2 from the germline V gene are MNHEY and SVGAGI. The CDR3 extends over 12 amino acids. This CDR3 is CATSRGTYEQYF. The CDR3 bases are TGTGCCACCAGTCGTGGGACCTACGAGCAGTACTTC.

CDR3 sequence reads: CASSQGQGVSYEQYF. CDR3 DNA sequence: TGTGCCAGCAGTCAGGGACAGGGGGTTTCCTACGAGCAGTACTTC. The chain has TRBV6-1 and TRBJ2-7, with 11 nucleotides matching TRBD1. Germline V CDR1 and CDR2: MNHNS, SASEGT. The junction had 4 bases not matched to a gene; V was cut back by 5 bases and J by 1 base. The CDR3 is 15 amino acids.

This clone was seen just once. The sample contains more than one DNA sequence encoding this CDR3. This chain uses TRBV18 with TRBJ1-5; no firm D call. V was clipped by 6 bases and J by 0 bases, with 12 bases between them. Germline-derived CDR1 and CDR2 are KGHSH and LQKENI. This CDR3 region has 15 residues. For the CDR3, the DNA is TGTGCCAGCTCTCCTATTTCAGATAGCAATCAGCCCCAGCATTTT. Its translation is CASSPISDSNQPQHF.

This chain connects TRBV28 to TRBJ1-5; D uncertain. In germline, CDR1 is MDHEN, CDR2 SYDVKM. V lost 3 bases to trimming and J lost 1 base, with 13 bases between them. The CDR3 runs 16 residues. CDR3 sequence reads: CASSFAVLGSNQPQHF. CDR3 in DNA: TGTGCCAGCAGTTTCGCGGTGTTAGGCAGCAATCAGCCCCAGCATTTT.

The chain joins TRBV5-1 to TRBJ2-1; TRBD1 aligns across 7 bases. CDR3 length equals 15 residues. Germline values: CDR1 SGHRS, CDR2 YFSETQ. Trimming cost V 3 bases and J 0 bases; bases outside gene matches: 3. CDR3 loop: CASSSGTASYNEQFF. The DNA for the CDR3 is TGCGCCAGCAGCTCGGGGACAGCCTCCTACAATGAGCAGTTCTTC. Complete variable domain (other parts from reference TRBV5-1 and TRBJ2-1): KAGVTQTPRYLIKTRGQQVTLSCSPISGHRSVSWYQQTPGQGLQFLFEYFSETQRNKGNFPGRFSGRQFSNSRSEMNVSTLELGDSALYLCASSSGTASYNEQFFGPGTRLTVL.

This sequence joins TRBV30 and TRBJ2-5; 8 bases agree with TRBD2. In germline, CDR1 is GTSNPN, CDR2 SVGIG (reference sequence). The CDR3 contains 15 residues. V was clipped by 3 bases and J by 2 bases; unmatched bases: 8. The CDR3 coding sequence is TGTGCCTGGAGCGGTGCTCGGGGGGGTCAAGAGACCCAGTACTTC. Translated: CAWSGARGGQETQYF.

V usage is TRBV19 and J usage is TRBJ2-7; 9 bases line up with TRBD2. This CDR3 contains 15 residues. CDR1 and CDR2 from the germline V gene are LNHDA and SQIVND (reference sequence). Losses at the gene ends were 7 bases for V and 3 bases for J; bases not matched to a gene: 10. The CDR3 DNA is TGTGCCAGTAACGACGCAGCGGGAGGAATCTACGAGCAGTACTTC. This encodes CASNDAAGGIYEQYF. The variable domain in full, completed from reference TRBV19 and TRBJ2-7, reads DGGITQSPKYLFRKEGQNVTLSCEQNLNHDAMYWYRQDPGQGLRLIYYSQIVNDFQKGDIAEGYSVSREKKESFPLTVTSAQKNPTAFYLCASNDAAGGIYEQYFGPGTRLTVT.

This chain uses TRBV14 with TRBJ1-5, with TRBD1 identical over 12 bases. The CDR3 runs 18 residues. With 1 base clipped from V and 7 bases from J, the junction kept 11 bases outside the gene matches. Germline CDR1 and CDR2: SGHDN and FVKESK. The CDR3 region is CASSQAGTGGISNQPQHF. The CDR3 DNA sequence: TGTGCCAGCAGCCAAGCCGGGACAGGGGGCATATCAAACCAGCCCCAGCATTTT.

The chain carries TRBV5-6 and TRBJ2-5; TRBD1 might be the D (7 bases). Trimming took 3 bases from V and 7 from J, leaving 22 bases between them. The CDR3 totals 16 residues. Germline V gene sequence: CDR1 SGHDT, CDR2 YYEEEE. The CDR3 loop is CASSSSYRGLRWTQYF. The CDR3 nucleotides are TGTGCCAGCAGCTCCAGCTACAGGGGACTCCGGTGGACCCAGTACTTC.